The 27 T cell receptor beta chains listed next were all sequenced from one sample in a study of cytomegalovirus exposure and HLA in healthy donors. Primers for the PCR totalled 60 Vbeta and 13 Jbeta. Some clones are missing from TCRdb's copy, which holds only in-frame ones; the method was immunoSEQ multiplex PCR. Counted here are 150,000 to 200,000 clones, 81% occurring once; the ten biggest clones make up 1.3%. Sequencing was done on a sample of PBMCs. The receptors come from a man aged 50-59 years in good health and CMV-seropositive.

This clone was seen only once. The V gene is TRBV5-8, the J gene TRBJ1-5; D is undetermined. Germline CDR1 reads SGHTS; CDR2 reads YDEGEE. There are 16 residues in the CDR3. Trimming removed 4 bases from V and 2 bases from J, with 16 bases in between. For the CDR3, the DNA is TGTGCCAGCAGCCCCCGGGATCGGGGTCGCAATCAGCCCCAGCATTTT. This sequence encodes CASSPRDRGRNQPQHF.

This clone appeared once. This chain connects TRBV29-1 to TRBJ1-5; TRBD1 matches 8 bases. There are 13 residues in the CDR3. Germline V lookup: CDR1 SQVTM, CDR2 ANQGSEA. V was pared by 4 bases and J by 7 bases, with 6 bases of the junction left unmatched. The CDR3 sequence: CSVGQGAGQPQHF. For the CDR3, the DNA is TGCAGCGTTGGGCAGGGGGCAGGACAGCCCCAGCATTTT.

V is TRBV29-1 and J is TRBJ2-1; 10 nucleotides agree with TRBD2. CDR1 SQVTM and CDR2 ANQGSEA come from the germline V gene. The CDR3 has 13 amino acids. V was clipped by 6 bases and J by 6 bases; unmatched bases: 5. CDR3 region: CSVSGRAGNEQFF. CDR3 in DNA: TGCAGCGTCAGCGGGAGGGCCGGCAATGAGCAGTTCTTC.

The rearrangement joins TRBV12-5 to TRBJ2-7; 9 positions agree with TRBD2. V lost 0 bases and J lost 2; bases outside the gene matches: 8. Germline V lookup: CDR1 LGHNT, CDR2 FRNRAP. This CDR3 is built from 17 residues. The DNA of the CDR3 is TGTGCTAGTGGTTTGGTCGGCACTAGCGGGCTCGCCTACGAGCAGTACTTC. It specifies CASGLVGTSGLAYEQYF.

This rearrangement joins TRBV7-3 to TRBJ2-2, with a possible D match to TRBD1 (6 bases). Germline lookup yields CDR1 SGHTA and CDR2 FQGTGA. This CDR3 has 15 amino acids. The ends were cut back, 5 bases at V and 4 bases at J, with 14 bases in the middle. The CDR3 DNA is TGTGCCAGCAGCCTTCAGGGGCCGGCCACCGGGGAGCTGTTTTTT. Protein sequence: CASSLQGPATGELFF.

This clone showed up just once. V gene TRBV30 combines with J gene TRBJ1-3; D gene uncertain. V was trimmed by 5 bases and J by 4 bases, leaving 9 bases between them. Germline CDR1 and CDR2: GTSNPN and SVGIG (reference sequence). The CDR3 length is 12 residues. CDR3 in DNA: TGTGCCTGGCGGGAGCCGGGAAACACCATATATTTT. Its translation is CAWREPGNTIYF. Based on the CDR3 plus reference TRBV30 and TRBJ1-3, the full variable domain is SQTIHQWPATLVQPVGSPLSLECTVEGTSNPNLYWYRQAAGRGLQLLFYSVGIGQISSEVPQNLSASRPQDRQFILSSKKLLLSDSGFYLCAWREPGNTIYFGEGSWLTVV.

The chain links TRBV11-2 to TRBJ1-5; D not certain. Between the trimmed V and J ends, which lost 0 bases and 0 bases, there was a span of 6 bases. The CDR3 sequence is 15 residues long. Germline CDR1 is SGHAT and CDR2 is FQNNGV. CDR3 bases: TGTGCCAGCAGCTTAGAGGCCGCTAGCAATCAGCCCCAGCATTTT. Encoded protein: CASSLEAASNQPQHF.

V gene TRBV30 combines with J gene TRBJ2-4, with D perhaps TRBD1 (5 bases). V shed 2 bases and J shed 7 bases, with 12 bases lying between them. The CDR3 is 13 amino acids. CDR1 is GTSNPN and CDR2 is SVGIG in the germline V gene (reference sequence). The CDR3: CAWSRRGLNIQYF. The CDR3 bases are TGTGCCTGGAGTCGTAGGGGATTGAACATTCAGTACTTC.

The rearrangement links TRBV2 to TRBJ2-7, with TRBD1 as a possible D gene (6 bases). The CDR3 runs to 14 residues. Germline V gene lookup returns CDR1 SNHLY and CDR2 FYNNEI. The V end was cut by 3 bases, the J end by 3 bases, with 12 bases between. The CDR3 is CASSDRGLSYEQYF. The DNA of the CDR3 is TGTGCCAGCAGTGATAGGGGGTTGAGCTACGAGCAGTACTTC.

The chain uses TRBV20-1 and TRBJ1-2, with D hard to call. The CDR3 extends over 10 amino acids. Trimming took 7 bases from V and 6 from J, leaving 9 bases between them. From germline, CDR1 is DFQATT and CDR2 SNEGSKA (reference sequence). The CDR3 reads CSGGLNGYTF. The CDR3 bases are TGCAGTGGTGGACTCAATGGCTACACCTTC.

The chain carries TRBV18 and TRBJ2-5; 11 bases line up with TRBD1. Germline assignment: CDR1 KGHSH and CDR2 LQKENI. Trimming removed 6 bases from V and 5 bases from J; junction bases left unmatched: 5. The CDR3 contains 14 residues. The CDR3 region is CASSRTGGDETQYF. The CDR3, as DNA: TGTGCCAGCTCTCGGACAGGGGGCGACGAGACCCAGTACTTC.

This sequence joins TRBV5-1 and TRBJ2-3, with D perhaps TRBD2 (5 bases). Trimming pared 0 bases from V and 0 bases from J, leaving 11 bases between. In germline, CDR1 is SGHRS, CDR2 YFSETQ. The CDR3 contains 16 residues. Written as DNA, the CDR3 is TGCGCCAGCAGCTTGGCTGGTCGGGGTAGCACAGATACGCAGTATTTT. This codes for CASSLAGRGSTDTQYF.

J is TRBJ1-3 and V is TRBV7-6, with no clear D. V shed 4 bases and J shed 4 bases, with 14 bases lying between them. The CDR3 runs to 15 residues. Per germline, CDR1 SGHVS and CDR2 FNYEAQ. The CDR3 is CASSSQARSGNTIYF. In DNA, the CDR3 is TGTGCCAGCAGCTCCCAAGCGAGGTCCGGAAACACCATATATTTT.

This chain links TRBV11-2 with TRBJ1-2; 7 bases fit TRBD1. CDR1 is SGHAT and CDR2 is FQNNGV in the germline V gene. Trimming cost V 1 base and J 0 bases; bases outside gene matches: 14. The CDR3 is made up of 19 amino acids. The CDR3 spells CASSLVKSTGKEANYGYTF. As DNA, the CDR3 is TGTGCCAGCAGCTTAGTCAAGTCGACAGGGAAGGAAGCTAACTATGGCTACACCTTC. The full variable domain, with the rest looked up from reference TRBV11-2 and TRBJ1-2, is EAGVAQSPRYKIIEKRQSVAFWCNPISGHATLYWYQQILGQGPKLLIQFQNNGVVDDSQLPKDRFSAERLKGVDSTLKIQPAKLEDSAVYLCASSLVKSTGKEANYGYTFGSGTRLTVV.

The chain joins TRBV5-1 to TRBJ2-3; no definite D call. The CDR3 is 14 residues long. Germline V gene lookup returns CDR1 SGHRS and CDR2 YFSETQ. V lost 0 bases to trimming and J lost 0 bases, with 5 bases between them. DNA for the CDR3: TGCGCCAGCAGCTTGGGGGCCAGCACAGATACGCAGTATTTT. This gives the protein CASSLGASTDTQYF.

The chain has TRBV7-9 and TRBJ1-4; D uncertain. Germline values: CDR1 SEHNR, CDR2 FQNEAQ (reference sequence). The CDR3 runs to 15 residues. Trimming removed 8 bases at V and 3 bases at J, with 16 bases between. The CDR3 protein is CASEAGIAANEKLFF. The DNA of the CDR3 is TGTGCCAGCGAGGCGGGGATTGCGGCTAATGAAAAACTGTTTTTT.

CDR3 sequence: CASSFVPKAGVLLHEQYF. In DNA form, the CDR3 reads TGTGCCAGCAGCTTTGTCCCAAAGGCGGGGGTCTTGCTCCACGAGCAGTACTTC. The chain employs TRBV7-6 and TRBJ2-7; the match to TRBD2 covers 7 bases. The J segment lost 5 bases and the V segment lost 3 bases, leaving 19 bases of the junction unmatched. CDR1 SGHVS and CDR2 FNYEAQ come from the germline V gene. This CDR3 region has 18 residues.

This chain links TRBV28 with TRBJ2-7; tentative D call: TRBD1 (6 bases). The CDR3 has 13 residues. Germline values: CDR1 MDHEN, CDR2 SYDVKM. Trimming removed 3 bases from V and 4 bases from J, with 10 bases in between. Here the CDR3 DNA reads TGTGCCAGCAGTTTCTTGGACAGATACGAGCAGTACTTC. Its protein product is CASSFLDRYEQYF.

The chain joins TRBV10-3 to TRBJ2-1; 12 nucleotides match TRBD2. V gave up 0 bases and J gave up 7 bases; unmatched junction bases: 4. Germline V lookup: CDR1 ENHRY, CDR2 SYGVKD. CDR3 length equals 16 residues. CDR3 sequence (DNA): TGTGCCATCAGTGAGTCGTCTAGCGGGGGGGAGAATGAGCAGTTCTTC. Its translation: CAISESSSGGENEQFF.

The chain has TRBV9 and TRBJ2-3, with 8 bases that match TRBD2. Germline CDR1 and CDR2: SGDLS and YYNGEE. This CDR3 region has 16 residues. V shed 4 bases and J 3 bases; nucleotides not matched to a gene: 10. CDR3 in amino acids: CASSLTSGSVTDTQYF. The CDR3 bases are TGTGCCAGCAGCCTTACAAGCGGGAGTGTTACAGATACGCAGTATTTT.

The chain carries TRBV5-8 and TRBJ1-5; 9 bases are a match to TRBD1. V dropped 4 bases and J dropped 1; count of bases not matched to a gene: 6. The CDR3 has 16 amino acids. Germline-derived CDR1 and CDR2 are SGHTS and YDEGEE. The DNA of the CDR3 is TGTGCCAGCAGCATAGGGACAGGGCCCAGCAATCAGCCCCAGCATTTT. Protein sequence: CASSIGTGPSNQPQHF.

The chain combines TRBV6-5 with TRBJ1-1; 7 nucleotides agree with TRBD1. Trimming took 4 bases from V and 6 from J; bases not matched to a gene: 14. Germline CDR1 MNHEY, CDR2 SVGAGI. The CDR3 runs to 16 residues. CDR3 loop: CASSWDSRPSPAEAFF. Written as DNA, the CDR3 is TGTGCCAGCAGTTGGGACAGCCGCCCCAGCCCCGCTGAAGCTTTCTTT.

The chain links TRBV6-5 to TRBJ1-6; D is possibly TRBD1 (6 bases). The V and J ends lost 2 bases and 6 bases respectively, with 11 bases between them. Germline values: CDR1 MNHEY, CDR2 SVGAGI. The CDR3 runs 15 residues. CDR3 in amino acids: CASSYGADSNSPLHF. CDR3 nucleotides: TGTGCCAGCAGTTACGGGGCGGACAGTAATTCACCCCTCCACTTT.

The rearrangement uses TRBV30 and TRBJ2-7, with 7 bases fitting TRBD1. In germline, CDR1 is GTSNPN, CDR2 SVGIG (reference sequence). This CDR3 is 14 amino acids long. Trimming took 4 bases from V and 0 from J; bases not matched to a gene: 6. This chain's CDR3 is CAWTKQGSSYEQYF. For the CDR3, the DNA is TGTGCCTGGACTAAACAGGGGAGCTCCTACGAGCAGTACTTC.

The chain joins TRBV5-8 to TRBJ2-4; 8 bases are a match to TRBD2. CDR3 length: 15 amino acids. Germline V gene sequence: CDR1 SGHTS, CDR2 YDEGEE. V was clipped by 4 bases and J by 7 bases; unmatched bases: 10. CDR3 nucleotide sequence: TGTGCCAGCAGCCCACCGGGGACTAGTGGGAACATTCAGTACTTC. Protein product: CASSPPGTSGNIQYF.

The chain joins TRBV18 to TRBJ1-2; D is unresolved. The CDR3 has 13 residues. From germline, CDR1 is KGHSH and CDR2 LQKENI. V was clipped by 2 bases and J by 9 bases, with 13 bases between them. CDR3 nucleotides: TGTGCCAGCTCACCAGCGGAGCCGGTCAGCTACACCTTC. Translated: CASSPAEPVSYTF. The full variable domain, its missing parts supplied by reference TRBV18 and TRBJ1-2, is NAGVMQNPRHLVRRRGQEARLRCSPMKGHSHVYWYRQLPEEGLKFMVYLQKENIIDESGMPKERFSAEFPKEGPSILRIQQVVRGDSAAYFCASSPAEPVSYTFGSGTRLTVV.

J is TRBJ2-7 and V is TRBV10-3; 10 nucleotides align to TRBD1. CDR3 size: 14 residues. CDR1 ENHRY and CDR2 SYGVKD come from the germline V gene. Germline trimming cut 3 bases from V and 6 bases from J; bases unmatched to any gene: 5. CDR3 loop: CAISDPGQGSEQYF. The CDR3 region has the DNA TGTGCCATCAGTGACCCGGGACAGGGGAGCGAGCAGTACTTC.